These T cell receptor beta chains were read from a single sample in a study of neoadjuvant anti-PD-1 for oral cavity cancer. Assay used: immunoSEQ multiplex PCR; TCRdb lists only in-frame clones, some missing. In the table there are around 60,000 clones, around 85% of which are singletons. The material sequenced was PBMCs, taken before nivolumab (anti-PD-1) treatment. These TCRs come from a person between 40 and 80 years old with oral cavity squamous cell carcinoma. Both conserved end residues are part of each CDR3.

j_call,v_call,cdr3_aa
TRBJ1-2,TRBV7-9,CASSLSIRGYTF
TRBJ2-3,TRBV5-1,CASSLGGQGPDTQYF
TRBJ1-2,TRBV7-9,CASSLARVIYGYTF
TRBJ2-3,TRBV7-2,CASSLVGQGNTDTQYF
TRBJ1-1,TRBV4-1,CASSRLEDNTEAFF
TRBJ1-5,TRBV30,CAWSVRGPANQPQHF
TRBJ1-1,TRBV6-5,CASSGRGSNTEAFF
TRBJ2-1,TRBV13,CASSLGPGVYNEQFF
TRBJ2-1,TRBV7-9,CASSSARTGADEQFF
TRBJ1-1,TRBV27,CASSLGLGNPPEAFF
TRBJ2-5,TRBV5-1,CASSSGLAGETQYF
TRBJ1-5,TRBV29-1,CSVKGLGQPQHF
TRBJ2-7,TRBV9,CASSVGTGVYEQYF
TRBJ1-1,TRBV11-2,CASRIAGGARLF
TRBJ2-3,TRBV28,CASSGPDTQYF
TRBJ2-1,TRBV5-1,CASSTTPGARVNEQFF
TRBJ1-1,TRBV5-1,CASSRGQGRTEAFF
TRBJ1-6,TRBV27,CASGRQANNSPLHF
TRBJ1-2,TRBV7-9,CASSFGGQGGRGYTF
TRBJ1-1,TRBV5-1,CASSAGTGGGTEAFF
TRBJ2-1,TRBV5-1,CASSSSAGGFYNEQFF
TRBJ2-7,TRBV28,CASNKPSGSQLEQYF
TRBJ2-1,TRBV4-1,CASSQEEGPYEQFF
TRBJ2-5,TRBV11-2,CASSSGGANVGTQYF
TRBJ1-2,TRBV13,CASSLLGGGYTF
TRBJ2-3,TRBV18,CASSPPAHPYTQYF
TRBJ1-1,TRBV27,CASSLTTSGTEAFF
TRBJ2-7,TRBV5-1,CASSLTGGVYEQYF